The clone carrying this TCR beta chain has only a few counts. The entry originates in a study of human T cells and chemical hapten exposure. TCRdb itself ran the RACE reads through MiXCR, one entry per CDR3 protein. The data show nearly 95,000 distinct CDR3 sequences, 9.5% to 11% seen once. Time point noted: patch test 2, 6 weeks after DPC sensitization. Treatment denoted: therapeutic diphenylcyclopropenone sensitization with weekly scalp DPC. The sequencing used whole blood, collected in connection with sensitization to the hapten diphenylcyclopropenone (DPC). This receptor was identified in a man aged 35-49 years with alopecia areata. Some clones in this sample may be carry-over from other donors' samples.

The CDR3 loop is CASSPRRDRGLDEQYF. CDR3 DNA sequence: TGTGCCAGCAGCCCCAGACGGGACAGGGGGCTCGACGAGCAGTACTTC. This sequence joins TRBV3-1 and TRBJ2-7, with TRBD1 matching 12 bases. The germline CDR1 and CDR2 sequences are LGHDT and YNNKEL (reference sequence). This CDR3 is built from 16 residues. Losses at the gene ends were 4 bases for V and 5 bases for J; bases not matched to a gene: 9.